One and the same sample provided the 24 T cell receptor beta chains below, sequenced in a study of TIL therapy for anti-PD-1-resistant metastatic lung cancer. As to time point: pre-treatment sample, taken before nivolumab and TIL therapy. The libraries were made with immunoSEQ v3. The assay was immunoSEQ multiplex PCR, and TCRdb's table has in-frame clones only and misses some. The sample records tens of thousands of clones, around 86% being singletons. The source material was blood, sampled at baseline. All receptors come from a person aged 25-85 years with non-small cell lung cancer.

J is TRBJ2-1 and V is TRBV29-1, with D perhaps TRBD2 (5 bases). Trimming shortened V by 6 bases and J by 9 bases, and 18 bases separated the two germline ends. Germline V CDR1 and CDR2: SQVTM, ANQGSEA. There are 13 residues in the CDR3. The CDR3 reads CSVPPTGIGEQFF. Written as DNA, the CDR3 is TGCAGCGTCCCCCCAACCGGGATTGGTGAGCAGTTCTTC.

This clone was found a few times. The CDR3 DNA reads as TGTGCCAGCAGCCACACTACAGAAAAAGCAACCTACGAGCAGTACTTC. It specifies CASSHTTEKATYEQYF. The chain uses TRBV3-1 (or the pseudogene TRBV3-2) and TRBJ2-7; D ambiguous. Germline V gene sequence: CDR1 LGHDT, CDR2 YNNKEL (reference sequence). There are 16 residues in the CDR3. V was clipped by 3 bases and J by 2 bases, with 17 bases between them.

This rearrangement joins TRBV30 to TRBJ2-1; D is possibly TRBD1 (5 bases). V shed 3 bases and J shed 3 bases, with 9 bases lying between them. The V gene's germline CDR1 is GTSNPN and CDR2 SVGIG (reference sequence). There are 13 residues in the CDR3. In DNA form, the CDR3 reads TGTGCCTGGAGCTCAGACAGCTACAATGAGCAGTTCTTC. Its protein is CAWSSDSYNEQFF.

V is TRBV6-5 and J is TRBJ2-1, with D unclear. The CDR3 is 12 amino acids. Germline V CDR1 and CDR2: MNHEY, SVGAGI. Between the trimmed V and J ends, which lost 6 bases and 2 bases, there was a span of 5 bases. The CDR3 coding sequence is TGTGCCAGCAGGGGGACCTACAATGAGCAGTTCTTC. It encodes CASRGTYNEQFF.

The rearrangement joins TRBV14 to TRBJ2-5, with 11 bases aligning to TRBD1. Germline assignment: CDR1 SGHDN and CDR2 FVKESK. The trim removed 4 bases at V and 4 bases at J, leaving 5 bases unmatched. This CDR3 is 15 amino acids long. The CDR3 DNA sequence: TGTGCCAGCAGCCCCCGGACAGGGGGCCGAGAGACCCAGTACTTC. It specifies CASSPRTGGRETQYF. Together with reference TRBV14 and TRBJ2-5, the CDR3 gives the full variable domain: EAGVTQFPSHSVIEKGQTVTLRCDPISGHDNLYWYRRVMGKEIKFLLHFVKESKQDESGMPNNRFLAERTGGTYSTLKVQPAELEDSGVYFCASSPRTGGRETQYFGPGTRLLVL.

The rearrangement links TRBV30 to TRBJ2-7; 10 nucleotides align to TRBD2. The CDR3 covers 14 residues. V shed 2 bases, J shed 3 bases, and the junction held 4 bases outside the gene matches. CDR1 and CDR2 (germline): GTSNPN, SVGIG (reference sequence). CDR3 loop: CAWSPLAGDYEQYF. CDR3 in DNA: TGTGCCTGGAGTCCGCTAGCGGGAGACTACGAGCAGTACTTC.

The chain joins TRBV11-3 to TRBJ2-5; D gene uncertain. The germline V and J ends were trimmed by 5 bases and 5 bases, with 15 bases remaining between them. The CDR3 totals 14 residues. Germline V CDR1 and CDR2: SGHNT, YENEEA. The CDR3, as DNA: TGTGCCAGCAGCCCGACCTCCGGGTCGGAGACCCAGTACTTC. Its translation: CASSPTSGSETQYF.

The V and J genes are TRBV24-1 and TRBJ2-6; 10 bases line up with TRBD1. J lost 16 bases, V lost 9 bases, and 5 bases had no gene match. The CDR3 loop spans 11 amino acids. Looked up from germline, CDR1 is KGHDR and CDR2 is SFDVKD. This CDR3 reads CATAGQGDLTF. The DNA of the CDR3 is TGTGCCACCGCCGGACAGGGGGATCTGACTTTC.

This chain connects TRBV6-6 to TRBJ2-5, with D uncertain. Between the trimmed V and J ends, which lost 6 bases and 5 bases, there was a span of 22 bases. In germline, CDR1 is MNHNY, CDR2 SVGAGI (reference sequence). This CDR3 contains 16 residues. The CDR3 sequence is CASSVGGATSWETQYF. The CDR3 DNA is TGTGCCAGCAGCGTAGGCGGAGCAACCTCCTGGGAGACCCAGTACTTC.

V is TRBV7-2 and J is TRBJ2-7; D is ambiguous. The CDR3 extends over 13 amino acids. Germline-derived CDR1 and CDR2 are SGHTA and FQGNSA. V lost 1 base to trimming and J lost 5 bases, with 9 bases between them. CDR3: CASSLETIDEQYF. The CDR3 coding sequence is TGTGCCAGCAGCTTAGAGACGATCGACGAGCAGTACTTC.

The chain joins TRBV19 to TRBJ1-1; tentatively, D is TRBD1 (5 bases). In germline, CDR1 is LNHDA, CDR2 SQIVND (reference sequence). V lost 3 bases and J lost 10, with 12 bases in between. This CDR3 has 12 amino acids. CDR3 nucleotides: TGTGCCAGTAGTATTGGGCTTGGGGGAGCTTTCTTT. Translation: CASSIGLGGAFF. The full variable domain, its missing parts supplied by reference TRBV19 and TRBJ1-1, is DGGITQSPKYLFRKEGQNVTLSCEQNLNHDAMYWYRQDPGQGLRLIYYSQIVNDFQKGDIAEGYSVSREKKESFPLTVTSAQKNPTAFYLCASSIGLGGAFFGQGTRLTVV.

This chain links TRBV6-5 with TRBJ1-2; D not resolved. The length of the CDR3 is 12 residues. Trimming shortened V by 6 bases and J by 2 bases, and 7 bases separated the two germline ends. Per the germline V gene, CDR1 is MNHEY and CDR2 is SVGAGI. As DNA, the CDR3 is TGTGCCAGCAGAATGTACAACTATGGCTACACCTTC. This encodes CASRMYNYGYTF.

The chain couples TRBV10-1 to TRBJ2-7; possible D gene TRBD1, 6 bases. With 8 bases removed from V and 7 bases from J, the gap between germline ends came to 18 bases. The CDR3 is 13 amino acids. Per germline, CDR1 WNHNN and CDR2 SYGVQD (reference sequence). This CDR3 is CASLRDTIREQYF. CDR3 coding DNA: TGCGCCAGCCTACGGGACACCATTCGGGAGCAGTACTTC.

Here the CDR3 DNA reads TGTGCCAGCAGCTTAGCCCCCGGCACAGATACGCAGTATTTT. The encoded protein is CASSLAPGTDTQYF. The chain is built from TRBV7-2 and TRBJ2-3; no reliable D call. Germline values: CDR1 SGHTA, CDR2 FQGNSA. The V gene lost 0 bases and the J gene lost 1 base, with 5 bases spanning the gap. This CDR3 is 14 amino acids long.

In this sample, this clone turned up once. CDR3 region: CSVLDSYGYEQYF. The CDR3 DNA sequence: TGCAGCGTTCTGGACAGCTATGGCTACGAGCAGTACTTC. The chain recombines TRBV29-1 with TRBJ2-7; D perhaps matches TRBD1 (6 bases). Trimming took 5 bases from V and 3 from J, leaving 14 bases between them. The germline V gene has CDR1 SQVTM and CDR2 ANQGSEA. The CDR3 spans 13 residues.

The chain uses TRBV28 and TRBJ2-5; 8 nucleotides agree with TRBD2. The J segment lost 5 bases and the V segment lost 7 bases, leaving 12 bases of the junction unmatched. The CDR3 has 15 residues. CDR1 is MDHEN and CDR2 is SYDVKM in the germline V gene. The CDR3 here is CASTPGGAGGETQYF. CDR3 in DNA: TGTGCCAGCACCCCCGGGGGGGCCGGGGGGGAGACCCAGTACTTC.

The chain uses TRBV7-9 and TRBJ1-2; the match to TRBD1 covers 10 bases. The CDR3 totals 15 residues. The V gene end was trimmed by 4 bases and the J gene end by 6 bases; junction bases not matched to a gene: 8. Germline assignment: CDR1 SEHNR and CDR2 FQNEAQ (reference sequence). The CDR3 loop is CASSSPGTGVNGYTF. The CDR3 DNA is TGTGCCAGCAGCTCCCCCGGGACAGGGGTGAATGGCTACACCTTC.

The chain combines TRBV10-2 with TRBJ2-3; the D is unclear. V was cut by 1 base and J by 4 bases, with 6 bases left in between. Germline CDR1 and CDR2: WSHSY and SAAADI. CDR3 length: 13 residues. Written as DNA, the CDR3 is TGCGCCAGCAGTGAGTGGGTTGCAGATACGCAGTATTTT. This gives the protein CASSEWVADTQYF.

The chain combines TRBV7-3 with TRBJ2-1, with TRBD2 identical over 14 bases. Looked up from germline, CDR1 is SGHTA and CDR2 is FQGTGA. With 5 bases clipped from V and 3 bases from J, the junction kept 9 bases outside the gene matches. This CDR3 region has 18 residues. CDR3 sequence (DNA): TGTGCCAGCAGCCCAACGGGGGGACTAGCGGGAGACTACAATGAGCAGTTCTTC. It is translated as CASSPTGGLAGDYNEQFF.

This chain uses TRBV23-1 with TRBJ2-1; D is unclear. TRBV23-1 is placed among ORFs of uncertain function. The CDR3 runs 17 residues. V was pared by 0 bases and J by 5 bases, with 17 bases between. Here the CDR3 reads CASSQSCQNPKDNEQFF. The CDR3 coding sequence is TGCGCCAGCAGTCAATCGTGCCAAAACCCCAAAGACAATGAGCAGTTCTTC.

The rearrangement links TRBV29-1 to TRBJ2-2, with no clear D. Germline-derived CDR1 and CDR2 are SQVTM and ANQGSEA. V lost 1 base to trimming and J lost 2 bases, with 5 bases between them. The CDR3 has 13 residues. The CDR3 DNA sequence: TGCAGCGTTGAAGGTTATAACACCGGGGAGCTGTTTTTT. As protein: CSVEGYNTGELFF.

The rearrangement links TRBV15 to TRBJ2-4, with 10 bases aligning to TRBD1. The CDR3 has 15 amino acids. Per the germline V gene, CDR1 is LNHNV and CDR2 is YYDKDF (reference sequence). V lost 5 bases, J lost 2 bases, and 3 bases stayed unmatched. CDR3 sequence (DNA): TGTGCCACCAGCGGGACAGGGGTCTCCAAAAACATTCAGTACTTC. Translated: CATSGTGVSKNIQYF.

V usage is TRBV24-1 and J usage is TRBJ2-5; D is perhaps TRBD1 (5 bases). In germline, CDR1 is KGHDR, CDR2 SFDVKD. The ends were cut back, 3 bases at V and 9 bases at J, with 22 bases in the middle. The CDR3 runs to 16 residues. CDR3: CATSDVPTDYLGAQYF. Here the CDR3 DNA reads TGTGCCACCAGTGATGTTCCGACTGATTACCTAGGGGCCCAGTACTTC.

The chain recombines TRBV30 with TRBJ1-6; D not certain. The CDR3 length is 15 residues. V lost 0 bases and J 1 base, leaving 7 bases between the germline ends. Germline V gene lookup returns CDR1 GTSNPN and CDR2 SVGIG (reference sequence). The CDR3 sequence is CAWSVSWSYNSPLHF. CDR3 sequence (DNA): TGTGCCTGGAGTGTCTCGTGGTCCTATAATTCACCCCTCCACTTT.